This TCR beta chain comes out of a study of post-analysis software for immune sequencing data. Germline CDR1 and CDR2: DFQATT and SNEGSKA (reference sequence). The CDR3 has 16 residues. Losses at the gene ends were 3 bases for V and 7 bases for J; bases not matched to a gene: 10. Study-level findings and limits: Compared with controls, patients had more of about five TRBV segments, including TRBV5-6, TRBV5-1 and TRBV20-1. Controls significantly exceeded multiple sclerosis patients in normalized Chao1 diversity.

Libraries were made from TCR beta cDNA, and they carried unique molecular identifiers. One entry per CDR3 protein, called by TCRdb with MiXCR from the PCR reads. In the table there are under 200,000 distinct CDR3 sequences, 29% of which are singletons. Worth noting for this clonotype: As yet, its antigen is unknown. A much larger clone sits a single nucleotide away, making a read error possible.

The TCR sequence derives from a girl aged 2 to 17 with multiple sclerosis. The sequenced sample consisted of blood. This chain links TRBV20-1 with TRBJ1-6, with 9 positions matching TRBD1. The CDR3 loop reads CSASAQGAVQNSPLHF. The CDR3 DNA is TGCAGTGCTAGTGCACAGGGGGCGGTACAGAATTCACCCCTCCACTTT.